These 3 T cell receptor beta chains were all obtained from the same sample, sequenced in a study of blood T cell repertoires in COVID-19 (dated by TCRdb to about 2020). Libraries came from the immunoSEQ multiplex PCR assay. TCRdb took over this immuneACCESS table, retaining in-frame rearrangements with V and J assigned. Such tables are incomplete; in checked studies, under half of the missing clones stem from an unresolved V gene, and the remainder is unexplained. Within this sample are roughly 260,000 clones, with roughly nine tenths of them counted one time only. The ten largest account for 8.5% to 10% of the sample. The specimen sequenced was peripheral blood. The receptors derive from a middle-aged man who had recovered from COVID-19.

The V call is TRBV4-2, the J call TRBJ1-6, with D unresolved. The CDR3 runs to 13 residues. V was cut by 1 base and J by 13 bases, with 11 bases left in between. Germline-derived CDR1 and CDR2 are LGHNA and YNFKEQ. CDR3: CASSQGVPSPLHF. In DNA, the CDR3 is TGTGCCAGCAGCCAAGGAGTTCCGTCCCCCCTCCACTTT.

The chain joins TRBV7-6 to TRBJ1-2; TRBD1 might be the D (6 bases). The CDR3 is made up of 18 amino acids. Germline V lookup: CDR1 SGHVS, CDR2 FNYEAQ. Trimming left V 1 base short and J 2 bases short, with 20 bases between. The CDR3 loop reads CASSLEPGQTSSNYGYTF. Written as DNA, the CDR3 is TGTGCCAGCAGCTTAGAACCGGGACAAACAAGCTCCAACTATGGCTACACCTTC.

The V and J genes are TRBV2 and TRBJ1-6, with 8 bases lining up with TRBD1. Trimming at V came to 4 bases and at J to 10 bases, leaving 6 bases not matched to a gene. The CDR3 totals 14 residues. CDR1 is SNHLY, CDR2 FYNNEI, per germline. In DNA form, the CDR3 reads TGTGCCAGCAGTGGAGGACAGGGTCGGTCACCCCTCCACTTT. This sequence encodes CASSGGQGRSPLHF.